Shown below are 25 T cell receptor beta chains from a single sample sequenced in a study of blood T cell repertoires in COVID-19. Assay: immunoSEQ multiplex PCR; the TCRdb copy retains only in-frame clones and omits some. The profile shows roughly 200,000 clones, just under 90% of them singletons. The specimen was PBMCs or T cells enriched from blood (not recorded which). The receptors shown here come from a woman aged 25-40 years with acute COVID-19.

V gene TRBV18 combines with J gene TRBJ1-4, with 10 bases fitting TRBD1. The CDR3 has 17 residues. V lost 2 bases to trimming and J lost 5 bases; unmatched junction nucleotides: 8. Germline values: CDR1 KGHSH, CDR2 LQKENI. The CDR3, as DNA: TGTGCCAGCTCACCATTTCCACCGGGACAGGGGAATGAAAAACTGTTTTTT. It yields the protein CASSPFPPGQGNEKLFF.

This clone was detected a few times. The chain employs TRBV28 and TRBJ1-6; the match to TRBD1 covers 7 bases. Germline lookup yields CDR1 MDHEN and CDR2 SYDVKM. V shed 10 bases and J 8 bases; nucleotides not matched to a gene: 8. The length of the CDR3 is 13 residues. CDR3 in DNA: TGTGCCACCGTGACAGGGTCGGATTCACCCCTCCACTTT. Its protein is CATVTGSDSPLHF.

This sequence joins TRBV4-3 and TRBJ2-3; a weak D match, TRBD2 (5 bases). Trimming cost V 3 bases and J 2 bases, with 9 bases left between them. This CDR3 contains 14 residues. Germline V gives CDR1 LGHNA, CDR2 YSLEER. CDR3 nucleotides: TGCGCCAGCAGCCACCGGGGAAACACAGATACGCAGTATTTT. Encoded protein: CASSHRGNTDTQYF.

The chain is built from TRBV6-5 and TRBJ2-7; TRBD1 agrees at 7 bases. Germline trimming cut 7 bases from V and 8 bases from J; bases unmatched to any gene: 14. This CDR3 comprises 14 residues. Germline assignment: CDR1 MNHEY and CDR2 SVGAGI. The CDR3 reads CASTNNADRDKQYF. CDR3 DNA: TGTGCCAGCACCAACAACGCCGACAGGGATAAGCAGTACTTC.

J is TRBJ2-7 and V is TRBV11-2; 7 bases agree with TRBD2. Germline assignment: CDR1 SGHAT and CDR2 FQNNGV. The ends lost 1 base at V and 2 bases at J; junction bases unmatched: 8. CDR3 length: 16 residues. The CDR3 here is CASSLGRAGRTYEQYF. As DNA, the CDR3 is TGTGCCAGCAGCTTAGGGAGAGCGGGGCGTACCTACGAGCAGTACTTC.

The chain is built from TRBV7-2 and TRBJ1-5; perhaps TRBD1 as D (6 bases). The CDR3 is made up of 15 amino acids. Trimming shortened V by 5 bases and J by 4 bases, and 15 bases separated the two germline ends. The germline CDR1 and CDR2 sequences are SGHTA and FQGNSA. CDR3 protein: CASSPRTGWNQPQHF. The DNA of the CDR3 is TGTGCCAGCAGCCCTCGAACAGGGTGGAATCAGCCCCAGCATTTT. The entire variable domain, with the rest obtained from reference TRBV7-2 and TRBJ1-5, is as follows: GAGVSQSPSNKVTEKGKDVELRCDPISGHTALYWYRQSLGQGLEFLIYFQGNSAPDKSGLPSDRFSAERTGGSVSTLTIQRTQQEDSAVYLCASSPRTGWNQPQHFGDGTRLSIL.

The chain is built from TRBV5-4 and TRBJ1-1; tentatively, D is TRBD1 (6 bases). Trimming cost V 4 bases and J 8 bases, with 24 bases left between them. The CDR3 length is 16 residues. Per germline, CDR1 SGHNT and CDR2 YYREEE (reference sequence). CDR3 bases: TGTGCCAGCAGCCACCCATCCTCGACAGGCACCTACGAAGCTTTCTTT. Its protein is CASSHPSSTGTYEAFF.

The chain joins TRBV5-1 to TRBJ1-4; 8 bases line up with TRBD1. The V gene's germline CDR1 is SGHRS and CDR2 YFSETQ. The CDR3 contains 14 residues. The junction had 4 bases not matched to a gene; V was cut back by 4 bases and J by 5 bases. The CDR3 here is CASSLQGENEKLFF. CDR3 coding DNA: TGCGCCAGCAGCCTACAGGGGGAAAATGAAAAACTGTTTTTT.

V usage is TRBV29-1 and J usage is TRBJ2-3; possible D gene TRBD1, 5 bases. Trimming pared 5 bases from V and 2 bases from J, leaving 17 bases between. Germline CDR1 and CDR2: SQVTM and ANQGSEA. This CDR3 region has 15 residues. The chain's CDR3 is CSVLGQGLHTDTQYF. The DNA of the CDR3 is TGCAGCGTTTTGGGTCAGGGCCTCCACACAGATACGCAGTATTTT.

This clone was observed a handful of times. The rearrangement joins TRBV5-6 to TRBJ1-2; 8 bases are shared with TRBD1. There are 15 residues in the CDR3. The ends lost 2 bases at V and 6 bases at J; junction bases unmatched: 9. Germline loops: CDR1 SGHDT, CDR2 YYEEEE. CDR3 nucleotides: TGTGCCAGCAGCTTCGGGACAGGCTTGGGGGATGGCTACACCTTC. Translating it yields CASSFGTGLGDGYTF.

This chain joins TRBV2 and TRBJ1-4; D unresolved. Trimming left V 7 bases short and J 5 bases short, with 8 bases between. The germline V gene has CDR1 SNHLY and CDR2 FYNNEI. The CDR3 consists of 12 residues. CDR3 nucleotide sequence: TGTGCCAGCACAGTCCTGAATGAAAAACTGTTTTTT. Encoded protein: CASTVLNEKLFF.

V is TRBV12-3 or TRBV12-4 and J is TRBJ1-2; D gene ambiguous. The length of the CDR3 is 12 residues. Trimming cost V 3 bases and J 7 bases, with 9 bases left between them. The CDR3 DNA follows: TGTGCCAGCAGTTTCGGCGGACTTGGCTACACCTTC. It encodes CASSFGGLGYTF.

The V and J genes are TRBV5-1 and TRBJ1-1; maybe TRBD1 (5 bases). V lost 0 bases to trimming and J lost 3 bases, with 9 bases between them. CDR3 size: 14 residues. Germline values: CDR1 SGHRS, CDR2 YFSETQ. The chain's CDR3 is CASSLVRGYTEAFF. The DNA for the CDR3 is TGCGCCAGCAGCTTGGTACGGGGGTACACTGAAGCTTTCTTT.

This chain links TRBV24-1 with TRBJ2-1, with 13 bases fitting TRBD2. This CDR3 comprises 16 residues. V lost 3 bases to trimming and J lost 9 bases; unmatched junction nucleotides: 7. CDR1 is KGHDR and CDR2 is SFDVKD in the germline V gene. In nucleotides, the CDR3 is TGTGCCACCAGTGATCAAACTAGCGGGGGGGCTATTGAGCAGTTCTTC. Amino acid sequence: CATSDQTSGGAIEQFF.

The chain links TRBV4-3 to TRBJ2-2, with 14 bases aligning to TRBD2. Germline V lookup: CDR1 LGHNA, CDR2 YSLEER. The CDR3 is 17 residues long. The ends lost 1 base at V and 5 bases at J; junction bases unmatched: 3. The CDR3 nucleotides read TGCGCCAGCAGCCAAGCCGGGACTAGCGGGAGTACCGGGGAGCTGTTTTTT. The encoded protein is CASSQAGTSGSTGELFF.

J is TRBJ2-7 and V is TRBV7-9; D might be TRBD1 (6 bases). The germline gives CDR1 SEHNR, CDR2 FQNEAQ (reference sequence). The V end lost 2 bases, the J end lost 5 bases, and 16 bases lay between the germline ends. The CDR3 runs to 15 residues. This chain's CDR3 is CASSLQGSLLDEQYF. CDR3 DNA sequence: TGTGCCAGCAGCTTACAGGGGTCACTGCTTGACGAGCAGTACTTC.

V usage is TRBV15 and J usage is TRBJ2-1; 14 bases are shared with TRBD2. J gave up 8 bases and V 2 bases, and 5 bases lay outside the gene matches. This CDR3 has 16 amino acids. Germline-derived CDR1 and CDR2 are LNHNV and YYDKDF (reference sequence). CDR3 amino acids: CATSRRLAGGLDEQFF. The DNA of the CDR3 is TGTGCCACCAGCAGACGACTAGCGGGGGGGCTCGATGAGCAGTTCTTC.

The chain is built from TRBV19 and TRBJ1-5; D remains ambiguous. Germline-derived CDR1 and CDR2 are LNHDA and SQIVND (reference sequence). The CDR3 loop spans 14 amino acids. Deletions cut 4 bases from V and 5 bases from J, with 12 bases between. CDR3 loop: CASSNGRSYQPQHF. The CDR3 nucleotides are TGTGCCAGTAGTAACGGGAGGTCGTATCAGCCCCAGCATTTT.

The chain recombines TRBV5-8 with TRBJ1-2; TRBD1 is a possible D gene (5 bases). The CDR3 runs to 17 residues. Germline lookup yields CDR1 SGHTS and CDR2 YDEGEE. V lost 4 bases to trimming and J lost 8 bases, with 27 bases between them. The CDR3 coding sequence is TGTGCCAGCAGCCGAGGAGGATGGGACTCCCAAATCGGGGGCTACACCTTC. This encodes CASSRGGWDSQIGGYTF.

V is TRBV19 and J is TRBJ1-4; no definite D call. The CDR3 length is 13 residues. The V gene lost 0 bases and the J gene lost 7 bases, with 6 bases spanning the gap. Germline V gene lookup returns CDR1 LNHDA and CDR2 SQIVND (reference sequence). This chain's CDR3 is CASSIDRSEKLFF. The CDR3 DNA reads as TGTGCCAGTAGTATAGATCGGAGTGAAAAACTGTTTTTT.

The chain employs TRBV6-5 and TRBJ1-2; 8 bases match TRBD1. Germline V gene lookup returns CDR1 MNHEY and CDR2 SVGAGI. This CDR3 spans 15 amino acids. The trim removed 4 bases at V and 8 bases at J, leaving 12 bases unmatched. The CDR3 nucleotides are TGTGCCAGCAGTTCTCCGGACAGGGCGAGAACGGGCTACACCTTC. The encoded protein is CASSSPDRARTGYTF.

The chain carries TRBV6-5 and TRBJ1-6, with D possibly matching TRBD1 (5 bases). The CDR3 sequence is 15 residues long. Trimming cost V 0 bases and J 6 bases, with 9 bases left between them. The germline V gene has CDR1 MNHEY and CDR2 SVGAGI. CDR3 amino acids: CASSYSTVFNSPLHF. DNA of the CDR3: TGTGCCAGCAGTTACTCGACAGTGTTTAATTCACCCCTCCACTTT.

With regard to this clone: Other nucleotide sequences from this sample produce the same CDR3. The rearrangement links TRBV9 to TRBJ1-5; D unresolved. Trimming took off 5 bases at V and 7 bases at J, with 13 bases between the two ends. This CDR3 has 13 residues. Per the germline V gene, CDR1 is SGDLS and CDR2 is YYNGEE. CDR3 sequence reads: CASSPEGGQPQHF. The CDR3 region has the DNA TGTGCCAGCAGTCCTGAGGGAGGACAGCCCCAGCATTTT.

The chain employs TRBV18 and TRBJ1-3; D unresolved. V lost 2 bases, J lost 0 bases, and 11 bases lay in between. Germline CDR1 reads KGHSH; CDR2 reads LQKENI. The CDR3 runs to 16 residues. CDR3 amino acids: CASSPFAVSSGNTIYF. The DNA for the CDR3 is TGTGCCAGCTCACCATTTGCGGTCAGCTCTGGAAACACCATATATTTT.

The CDR3 sequence is CAWSAGTGYNSPLHF. CDR3 DNA: TGTGCCTGGAGTGCTGGGACAGGATATAATTCACCCCTCCACTTT. V usage is TRBV30 and J usage is TRBJ1-6, with TRBD1 matching over 8 bases. Germline lookup yields CDR1 GTSNPN and CDR2 SVGIG (reference sequence). This CDR3 has 15 amino acids. The V gene end was trimmed by 1 base and the J gene end by 4 bases; junction bases not matched to a gene: 3.